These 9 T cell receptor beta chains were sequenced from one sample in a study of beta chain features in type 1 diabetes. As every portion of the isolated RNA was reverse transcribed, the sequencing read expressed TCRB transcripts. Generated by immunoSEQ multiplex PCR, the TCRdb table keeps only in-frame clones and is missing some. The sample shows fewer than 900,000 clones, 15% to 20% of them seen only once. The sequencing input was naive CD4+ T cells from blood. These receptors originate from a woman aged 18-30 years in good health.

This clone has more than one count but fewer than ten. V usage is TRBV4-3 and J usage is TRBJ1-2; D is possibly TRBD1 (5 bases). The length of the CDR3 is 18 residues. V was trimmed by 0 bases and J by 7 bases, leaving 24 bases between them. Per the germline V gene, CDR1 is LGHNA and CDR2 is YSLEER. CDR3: CASSQERNSGRELSGYTF. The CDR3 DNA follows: TGCGCCAGCAGCCAAGAAAGGAATTCGGGCAGGGAGTTGAGTGGCTACACCTTC.

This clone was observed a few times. CDR3 DNA sequence: TGTGCCAGCCCACCGGGAAACACAGATACGCAGTATTTT. This translates into CASPPGNTDTQYF. This sequence joins TRBV2 and TRBJ2-3; weak D call: TRBD2 (5 bases). CDR1 and CDR2 (germline): SNHLY, FYNNEI. The CDR3 runs to 13 residues. V lost 8 bases and J 2 bases, leaving 11 bases between the germline ends.

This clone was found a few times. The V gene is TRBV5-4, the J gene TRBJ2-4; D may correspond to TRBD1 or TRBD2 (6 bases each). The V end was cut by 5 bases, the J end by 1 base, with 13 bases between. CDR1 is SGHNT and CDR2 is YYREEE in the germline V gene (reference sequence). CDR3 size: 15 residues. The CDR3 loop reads CASRDGGGAKNIQYF. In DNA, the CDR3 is TGTGCCAGCAGGGACGGAGGGGGGGCCAAAAACATTCAGTACTTC. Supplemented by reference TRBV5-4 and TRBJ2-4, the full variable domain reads ETGVTQSPTHLIKTRGQQVTLRCSSQSGHNTVSWYQQALGQGPQFIFQYYREEENGRGNFPPRFSGLQFPNYSSELNVNALELDDSALYLCASRDGGGAKNIQYFGAGTRLSVL.

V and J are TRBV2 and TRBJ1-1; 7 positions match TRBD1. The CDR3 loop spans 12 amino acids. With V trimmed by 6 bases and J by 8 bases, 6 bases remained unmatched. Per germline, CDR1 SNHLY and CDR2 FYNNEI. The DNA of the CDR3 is TGTGCCAGCAGCCCGGACAGGCCGGAAGCTTTCTTT. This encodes CASSPDRPEAFF.

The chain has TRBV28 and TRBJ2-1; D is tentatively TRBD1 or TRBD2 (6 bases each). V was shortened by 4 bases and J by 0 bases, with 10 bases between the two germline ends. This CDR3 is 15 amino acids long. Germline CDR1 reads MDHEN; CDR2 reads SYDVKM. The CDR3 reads CASSSGGGSYNEQFF. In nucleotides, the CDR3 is TGTGCCAGCAGTTCCGGGGGCGGCTCCTACAATGAGCAGTTCTTC.

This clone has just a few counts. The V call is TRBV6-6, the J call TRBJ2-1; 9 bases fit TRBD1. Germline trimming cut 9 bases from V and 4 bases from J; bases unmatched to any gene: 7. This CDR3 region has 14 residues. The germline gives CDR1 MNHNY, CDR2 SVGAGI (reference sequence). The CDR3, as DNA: TGTGCCAGTAGAATCGGGACAGGGTACAATGAGCAGTTCTTC. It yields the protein CASRIGTGYNEQFF.

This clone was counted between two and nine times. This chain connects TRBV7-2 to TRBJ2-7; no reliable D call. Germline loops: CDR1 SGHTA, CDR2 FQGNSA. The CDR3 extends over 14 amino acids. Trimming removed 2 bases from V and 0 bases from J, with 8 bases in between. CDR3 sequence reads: CASSLLFSSYEQYF. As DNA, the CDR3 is TGTGCCAGCAGCTTACTCTTCAGCTCCTACGAGCAGTACTTC.

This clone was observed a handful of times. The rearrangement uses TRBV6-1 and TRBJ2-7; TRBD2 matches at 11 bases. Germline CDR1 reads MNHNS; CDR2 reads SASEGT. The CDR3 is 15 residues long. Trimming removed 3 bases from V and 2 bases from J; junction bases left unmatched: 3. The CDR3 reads CASSDGLAGPYEQYF. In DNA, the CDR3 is TGTGCCAGCAGTGACGGACTAGCGGGTCCCTACGAGCAGTACTTC.

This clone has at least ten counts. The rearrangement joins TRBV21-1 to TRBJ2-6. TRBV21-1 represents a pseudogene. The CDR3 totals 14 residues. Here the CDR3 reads CAIPLGSGANVLTF. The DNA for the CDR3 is TGTGCCATCCCACTGGGCTCTGGGGCCAACGTCCTGACTTTC.